This is a list of T cell receptor beta chains from one sample in a study of OX40 agonist ivuxolimab in advanced cancers. The repertoire was sequenced with immunoSEQ multiplex PCR; TCRdb's copy has only in-frame clones and lacks some. The sample records over 50,000 clones, around 82% being singletons. Material: CD4+ or CD8+ T cells sorted from blood, obtained in a trial of the OX40 agonist ivuxolimab. The receptors were gathered from an adult with an advanced solid tumor such as melanoma, head and neck, liver or kidney cancer. Both conserved end residues are part of each CDR3. The D gene is left open where the match is weak. A clone size is listed for some rows: how often the clone was seen (once, few, many), or a class if it is expanded.

TRBJ2-7	.	TRBV11-2	.	CASSRKYEQYF	TGTGCCAGCAGCCGAAAATACGAGCAGTACTTC
TRBJ2-7	few	TRBV20-1	TRBD2	CSATSFYEQYF	TGCAGTGCGACTAGCTTCTACGAGCAGTACTTC
TRBJ2-7	.	TRBV5-1	.	CASSQSLGIYEQYF	TGCGCCAGCAGCCAGAGCCTGGGAATCTACGAGCAGTACTTC
TRBJ2-3	few	TRBV2	.	CASSDPPGEHTQYF	TGTGCCAGCAGTGACCCTCCGGGTGAACATACGCAGTATTTT
TRBJ2-7	.	TRBV5-1	.	CASSLAASVSYEQYF	TGCGCCAGCAGCTTGGCGGCTAGCGTGTCCTACGAGCAGTACTTC
TRBJ2-1	once	TRBV21-1	.	CASSKRGTSGNEQFF	TGTGCCAGCAGCAAAAGGGGGACTAGCGGGAATGAGCAGTTCTTC
TRBJ1-5	.	TRBV2	.	CASSGRSGNQPQHF	TGTGCCAGCAGCGGGAGGTCGGGCAATCAGCCCCAGCATTTT
TRBJ2-5	.	TRBV6-5	TRBD1	CASSRDSYQETQYF	TGTGCCAGCAGTAGGGACAGTTACCAAGAGACCCAGTACTTC
TRBJ2-7	few	TRBV5-1	.	CASSPSSRAYEQYF	TGCGCCAGCAGCCCTAGCAGTCGGGCCTACGAGCAGTACTTC
TRBJ2-2	.	TRBV18	TRBD2	CASSPLTAGGTGELFF	TGTGCCAGCTCACCACTTACGGCGGGGGGCACCGGGGAGCTGTTTTTT
TRBJ2-1	.	TRBV15	.	CATSFRTGAIGTRPNEQFF	TGTGCCACCAGCTTCAGGACAGGGGCGATCGGGACTAGACCCAATGAGCAGTTCTTC
TRBJ1-5	.	TRBV30	.	CAWSYRAVQPQHF	TGTGCCTGGAGTTACAGGGCAGTTCAGCCCCAGCATTTT
TRBJ2-1	once	TRBV28	TRBD2	CASSFRAGLGTNEQFF	TGTGCCAGCAGTTTCCGAGCGGGATTAGGGACCAATGAGCAGTTCTTC
TRBJ1-5	.	TRBV19	.	CASSIVGGTADSNQPQHF	TGTGCCAGTAGTATAGTGGGGGGGACGGCTGATAGCAATCAGCCCCAGCATTTT
TRBJ1-1	.	TRBV29-1	.	CSVLKASGVTEAFF	TGCAGCGTTCTTAAGGCCTCGGGGGTCACTGAAGCTTTCTTT
TRBJ2-1	.	TRBV7-2	TRBD2	CASSLELAGINEQFF	TGTGCCAGCAGCTTGGAGCTAGCGGGAATCAATGAGCAGTTCTTC
TRBJ2-2	.	TRBV10-1	.	CASSVGFSTGELFF	TGCGCCAGCAGTGTTGGCTTCTCCACCGGGGAGCTGTTTTTT
TRBJ2-6	.	TRBV19	.	CASTPVTSGANVLTF	TGTGCCAGCACCCCCGTCACCTCTGGGGCCAACGTCCTGACTTTC
TRBJ2-5	.	TRBV7-8	.	CASTSLGGGGQETQYF	TGTGCCAGCACCTCCCTGGGGGGAGGAGGCCAAGAGACCCAGTACTTC
TRBJ2-7	few	TRBV7-2	TRBD2	CASSRRGLAGSYEQYF	TGTGCCAGCAGCCGGCGGGGACTAGCGGGCTCCTACGAGCAGTACTTC
TRBJ2-7	.	TRBV7-6	.	CASSLQGWHEQYF	TGTGCCAGCAGCTTGCAGGGGTGGCACGAGCAGTACTTC
TRBJ1-1	once	TRBV7-6	.	CASSSTEGIEAFF	TGTGCCAGCAGCTCGACAGAGGGTATTGAAGCTTTCTTT
TRBJ2-1	.	TRBV21-1	.	CASAERRGPYNEQFF	TGTGCCAGCGCAGAGAGGAGGGGGCCCTACAATGAGCAGTTCTTC
TRBJ2-2	once	TRBV18	.	CASSPTGNTGELFF	TGTGCCAGCTCACCTACAGGGAACACCGGGGAGCTGTTTTTT
TRBJ2-1	.	TRBV18	TRBD2	CASSGSSGGKNEQFF	TGTGCCAGCTCGGGGTCCAGCGGGGGAAAAAATGAGCAGTTCTTC
TRBJ1-4	.	TRBV4-2	.	CASSLNLRQTNEKLFF	TGTGCCAGCAGCCTGAACCTCCGACAGACTAATGAAAAACTGTTTTTT
TRBJ2-1	once	TRBV5-1	.	CASSSGYSGSEQFF	TGCGCCAGCAGCTCCGGTTACTCCGGGAGTGAGCAGTTCTTC